This is a list of T cell receptor beta chains from one sample in a study of monozygotic twins with inflammatory bowel disease. TCRdb processed the 5' RACE reads again and assigns one entry to each CDR3 protein, with no DNA. The sample data list more than 300,000 distinct CDR3 sequences. Sequencing used blood. These TCRs come from a human donor with ulcerative colitis or Crohn's disease, or a healthy co-twin of an affected twin (not recorded which). Each CDR3 is given with its conserved first and last residue. Fields, in order: J gene, CDR3 length, V gene, CDR3 protein.

J gene: TRBJ2-7
CDR3 length: 15
V gene: TRBV4-1
CDR3 protein: CASSRAPGGGYEQYF

J gene: TRBJ2-7
CDR3 length: 17
V gene: TRBV12-3/TRBV12-4
CDR3 protein: CASSLWAGRRRSYEQYF

J gene: TRBJ2-2
CDR3 length: 15
V gene: TRBV29-1
CDR3 protein: CSALSDNPNTGELFF

J gene: TRBJ2-1
CDR3 length: 15
V gene: TRBV18
CDR3 protein: CASSVSGGTYNEQFF

J gene: TRBJ1-1
CDR3 length: 13
V gene: TRBV5-1
CDR3 protein: CASSWGTGAEAFF

J gene: TRBJ2-1
CDR3 length: 16
V gene: TRBV24-1
CDR3 protein: CATSDLEEVAGDKQFF

J gene: TRBJ1-1
CDR3 length: 15
V gene: TRBV29-1
CDR3 protein: CSGSLGWAMNTEAFF

J gene: TRBJ2-1
CDR3 length: 15
V gene: TRBV19
CDR3 protein: CASSTGQVGYNEQFF

J gene: TRBJ2-7
CDR3 length: 15
V gene: TRBV7-8
CDR3 protein: CASSLVPEGAREQYF

J gene: TRBJ2-3
CDR3 length: 19
V gene: TRBV7-6
CDR3 protein: CASSLMWAGGALSTDTQYF

J gene: TRBJ1-1
CDR3 length: 14
V gene: TRBV30
CDR3 protein: CAWAAGGPSTEAFF

J gene: TRBJ1-2
CDR3 length: 13
V gene: TRBV21-1
CDR3 protein: CASSKGRSYGYTF

J gene: TRBJ2-7
CDR3 length: 13
V gene: TRBV9
CDR3 protein: CASSVGGQGEQYF

J gene: TRBJ1-5
CDR3 length: 16
V gene: TRBV4-1
CDR3 protein: CASSQNQDHKPQPQHF

J gene: TRBJ2-7
CDR3 length: 14
V gene: TRBV6-6
CDR3 protein: CASSLGTADYEQYF

J gene: TRBJ1-5
CDR3 length: 14
V gene: TRBV2
CDR3 protein: CASSGRAPSQPQHF

J gene: TRBJ1-6
CDR3 length: 16
V gene: TRBV5-1
CDR3 protein: CASTRQGPLDNSPLHF

J gene: TRBJ1-5
CDR3 length: 15
V gene: TRBV18
CDR3 protein: CASSQDRVSNQPQHF

J gene: TRBJ2-2
CDR3 length: 12
V gene: TRBV6-5
CDR3 protein: CASSVYTGELFF

J gene: TRBJ2-2
CDR3 length: 11
V gene: TRBV12-3/TRBV12-4
CDR3 protein: CASSLTGQLFF

J gene: TRBJ1-1
CDR3 length: 13
V gene: TRBV29-1
CDR3 protein: CSVAPQSNTEAFF

J gene: TRBJ2-5
CDR3 length: 15
V gene: TRBV5-1
CDR3 protein: CASTFYGGDQETQYF

J gene: TRBJ2-7
CDR3 length: 13
V gene: TRBV12-3/TRBV12-4
CDR3 protein: CASSRQVTYEQYF

J gene: TRBJ1-1
CDR3 length: 15
V gene: TRBV4-1
CDR3 protein: CASSQVQGLKGEAFF

J gene: TRBJ2-1
CDR3 length: 14
V gene: TRBV29-1
CDR3 protein: CSITSGGAYNEQFF

J gene: TRBJ2-5
CDR3 length: 14
V gene: TRBV12-3/TRBV12-4
CDR3 protein: CASSRTGGEATQYF

J gene: TRBJ1-3
CDR3 length: 13
V gene: TRBV5-1
CDR3 protein: CASSAGSGNTIYF

J gene: TRBJ1-1
CDR3 length: 13
V gene: TRBV7-2
CDR3 protein: CASSPPLAKGAFF

J gene: TRBJ1-6
CDR3 length: 16
V gene: TRBV6-5
CDR3 protein: CASSYSRPPGNSPLHF

J gene: TRBJ2-1
CDR3 length: 12
V gene: TRBV20-1
CDR3 protein: CSALRGYIEQFF

J gene: TRBJ1-5
CDR3 length: 14
V gene: TRBV20-1
CDR3 protein: CSAREDRGGQPQHF

J gene: TRBJ2-7
CDR3 length: 15
V gene: TRBV12-3/TRBV12-4
CDR3 protein: CASSQLTGDSYEQYF

J gene: TRBJ2-5
CDR3 length: 16
V gene: TRBV28
CDR3 protein: CASSSTRARDKETQYF

J gene: TRBJ1-4
CDR3 length: 14
V gene: TRBV30
CDR3 protein: CAWSVGRGYEKLFF

J gene: TRBJ2-7
CDR3 length: 14
V gene: TRBV4-2
CDR3 protein: CASSHRDGNYEQYF

J gene: TRBJ1-4
CDR3 length: 13
V gene: TRBV5-1
CDR3 protein: CASSFSGSEKLFF

J gene: TRBJ2-7
CDR3 length: 13
V gene: TRBV20-1
CDR3 protein: CSARQGAVGEQYF

J gene: TRBJ1-5
CDR3 length: 15
V gene: TRBV20-1
CDR3 protein: CSAGSSRRPNQPQHF

J gene: TRBJ2-6
CDR3 length: 17
V gene: TRBV18
CDR3 protein: CASSPGQGGSGANVLTF

J gene: TRBJ2-7
CDR3 length: 12
V gene: TRBV20-1
CDR3 protein: CSAWGAGGEQYF

J gene: TRBJ2-7
CDR3 length: 17
V gene: TRBV27
CDR3 protein: CASSFRGPTLLSYEQYF

J gene: TRBJ1-1
CDR3 length: 16
V gene: TRBV15
CDR3 protein: CATSRGGQPKMTEAFF

J gene: TRBJ2-7
CDR3 length: 15
V gene: TRBV6-2/TRBV6-3
CDR3 protein: CASSYPSDRTYEQYF

J gene: TRBJ1-5
CDR3 length: 14
V gene: TRBV6-2/TRBV6-3
CDR3 protein: CASSERRDNQPQHF

J gene: TRBJ2-2
CDR3 length: 16
V gene: TRBV2
CDR3 protein: CASSPLAGGGTGELFF

J gene: TRBJ1-5
CDR3 length: 14
V gene: TRBV6-5
CDR3 protein: CASSYSPSRQPQHF

J gene: TRBJ1-4
CDR3 length: 12
V gene: TRBV30
CDR3 protein: CAWGTGNEKLFF

J gene: TRBJ1-3
CDR3 length: 16
V gene: TRBV4-1
CDR3 protein: CASSQDGPTSGNTIYF

J gene: TRBJ1-4
CDR3 length: 16
V gene: TRBV4-1
CDR3 protein: CASSPTGAGNNEKLFF

J gene: TRBJ2-5
CDR3 length: 11
V gene: TRBV12-3/TRBV12-4
CDR3 protein: CASSLAKTQYF

J gene: TRBJ2-5
CDR3 length: 14
V gene: TRBV10-3
CDR3 protein: CAISGDRGHETQYF

J gene: TRBJ2-5
CDR3 length: 16
V gene: TRBV5-6
CDR3 protein: CASSLGGPRSPETQYF

J gene: TRBJ1-1
CDR3 length: 14
V gene: TRBV5-1
CDR3 protein: CASSWTADGTEAFF

J gene: TRBJ2-3
CDR3 length: 11
V gene: TRBV30
CDR3 protein: CAWSILDTQYF

J gene: TRBJ1-2
CDR3 length: 14
V gene: TRBV4-2
CDR3 protein: CASSQGQVYYGYTF

J gene: TRBJ1-4
CDR3 length: 17
V gene: TRBV9
CDR3 protein: CASSHFPSGPENEKLFF

J gene: TRBJ1-1
CDR3 length: 15
V gene: TRBV12-3/TRBV12-4
CDR3 protein: CASSKHRGRSTEAFF

J gene: TRBJ2-1
CDR3 length: 20
V gene: TRBV4-3
CDR3 protein: CASSHPRRWSLAGVHNEQFF

J gene: TRBJ2-1
CDR3 length: 16
V gene: TRBV18
CDR3 protein: CASSPGLAGGLNEQFF

J gene: TRBJ1-5
CDR3 length: 15
V gene: TRBV18
CDR3 protein: CASSPDRGRLQPQHF